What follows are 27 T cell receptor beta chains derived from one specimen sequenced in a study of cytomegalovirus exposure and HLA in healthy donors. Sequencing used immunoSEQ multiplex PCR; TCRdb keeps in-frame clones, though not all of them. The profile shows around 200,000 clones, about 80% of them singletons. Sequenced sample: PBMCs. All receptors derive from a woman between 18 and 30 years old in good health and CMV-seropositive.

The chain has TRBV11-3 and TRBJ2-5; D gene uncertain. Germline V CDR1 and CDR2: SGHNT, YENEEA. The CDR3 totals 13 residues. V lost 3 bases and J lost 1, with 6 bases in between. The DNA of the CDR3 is TGTGCCAGCAGCTTCGGCGGCCAAGAGACCCAGTACTTC. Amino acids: CASSFGGQETQYF.

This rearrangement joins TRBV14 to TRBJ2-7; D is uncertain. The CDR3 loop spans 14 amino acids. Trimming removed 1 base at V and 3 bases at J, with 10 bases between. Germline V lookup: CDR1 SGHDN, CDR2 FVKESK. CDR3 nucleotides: TGTGCCAGCAGCCAAGTCCACGGGTACTACGAGCAGTACTTC. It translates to CASSQVHGYYEQYF.

CDR3 in amino acids: CASSRGGPTNSPLHF. In DNA, the CDR3 is TGTGCCAGCAGTCGAGGGGGACCGACGAATTCACCCCTCCACTTT. The chain couples TRBV2 to TRBJ1-6, with a tentative D call TRBD1 (6 bases). V was clipped by 5 bases and J by 7 bases, with 15 bases between them. CDR1 and CDR2 from the germline V gene are SNHLY and FYNNEI. The CDR3 spans 15 residues.

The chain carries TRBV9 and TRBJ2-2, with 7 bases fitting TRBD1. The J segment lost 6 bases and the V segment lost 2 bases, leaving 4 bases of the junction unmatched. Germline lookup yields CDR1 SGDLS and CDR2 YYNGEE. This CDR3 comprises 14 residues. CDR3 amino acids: CASSVVQGPGELFF. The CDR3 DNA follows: TGTGCCAGCAGCGTCGTACAGGGGCCCGGGGAGCTGTTTTTT.

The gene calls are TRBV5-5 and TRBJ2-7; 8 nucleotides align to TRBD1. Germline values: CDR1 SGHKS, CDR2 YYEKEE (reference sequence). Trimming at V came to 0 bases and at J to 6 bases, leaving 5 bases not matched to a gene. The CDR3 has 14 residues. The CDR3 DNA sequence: TGTGCCAGCAGCTTGGGGACAGGGCTCTCCGAGCAGTACTTC. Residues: CASSLGTGLSEQYF.

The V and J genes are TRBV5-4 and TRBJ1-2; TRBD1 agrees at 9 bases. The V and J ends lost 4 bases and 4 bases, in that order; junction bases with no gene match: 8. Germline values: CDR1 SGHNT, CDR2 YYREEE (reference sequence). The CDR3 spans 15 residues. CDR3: CASSTRPGQGYGYTF. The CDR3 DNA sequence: TGTGCCAGCAGCACTCGACCGGGACAGGGCTATGGCTACACCTTC.

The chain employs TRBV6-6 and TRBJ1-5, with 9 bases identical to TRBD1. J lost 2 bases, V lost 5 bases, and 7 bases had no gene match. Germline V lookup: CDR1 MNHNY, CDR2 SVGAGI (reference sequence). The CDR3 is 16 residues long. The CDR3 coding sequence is TGTGCCAGCAGTAAGACGACAGGGGGACGCAATCAGCCCCAGCATTTT. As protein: CASSKTTGGRNQPQHF.

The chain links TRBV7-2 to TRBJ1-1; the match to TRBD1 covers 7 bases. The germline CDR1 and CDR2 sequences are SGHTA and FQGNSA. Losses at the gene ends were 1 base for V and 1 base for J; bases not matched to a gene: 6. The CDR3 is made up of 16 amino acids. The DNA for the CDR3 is TGTGCCAGCAGCTTAGGCTTTCGGACAGGGAACACTGAAGCTTTCTTT. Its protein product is CASSLGFRTGNTEAFF. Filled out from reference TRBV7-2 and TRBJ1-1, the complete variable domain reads GAGVSQSPSNKVTEKGKDVELRCDPISGHTALYWYRQSLGQGLEFLIYFQGNSAPDKSGLPSDRFSAERTGGSVSTLTIQRTQQEDSAVYLCASSLGFRTGNTEAFFGQGTRLTVV.

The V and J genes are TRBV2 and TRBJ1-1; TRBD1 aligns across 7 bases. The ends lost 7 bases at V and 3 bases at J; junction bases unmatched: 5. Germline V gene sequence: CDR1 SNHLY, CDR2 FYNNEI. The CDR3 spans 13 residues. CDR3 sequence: CASMEDRYTEAFF. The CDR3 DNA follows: TGTGCCAGCATGGAGGACAGGTACACTGAAGCTTTCTTT. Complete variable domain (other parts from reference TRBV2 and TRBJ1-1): EPEVTQTPSHQVTQMGQEVILRCVPISNHLYFYWYRQILGQKVEFLVSFYNNEISEKSEIFDDQFSVERPDGSNFTLKIRSTKLEDSAMYFCASMEDRYTEAFFGQGTRLTVV.

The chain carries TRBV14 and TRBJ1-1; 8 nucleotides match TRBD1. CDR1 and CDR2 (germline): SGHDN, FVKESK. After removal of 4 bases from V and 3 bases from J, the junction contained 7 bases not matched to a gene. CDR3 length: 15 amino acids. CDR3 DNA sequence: TGTGCCAGCAGCCCCCGGACAGGGAGGCACACTGAAGCTTTCTTT. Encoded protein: CASSPRTGRHTEAFF.

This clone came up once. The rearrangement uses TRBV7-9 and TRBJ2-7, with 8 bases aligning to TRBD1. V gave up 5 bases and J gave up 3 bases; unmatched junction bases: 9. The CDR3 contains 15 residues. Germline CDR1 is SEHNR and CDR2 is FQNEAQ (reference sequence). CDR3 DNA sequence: TGTGCCAGCAGCGGACAGGGTTTTCAAGGCTACGAGCAGTACTTC. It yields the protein CASSGQGFQGYEQYF.

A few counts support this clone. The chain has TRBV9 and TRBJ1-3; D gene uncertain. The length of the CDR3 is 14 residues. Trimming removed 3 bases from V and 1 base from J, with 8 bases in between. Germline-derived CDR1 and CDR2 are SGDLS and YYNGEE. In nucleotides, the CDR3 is TGTGCCAGCAGCGCTGGGGAGTCTGGAAACACCATATATTTT. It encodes CASSAGESGNTIYF.

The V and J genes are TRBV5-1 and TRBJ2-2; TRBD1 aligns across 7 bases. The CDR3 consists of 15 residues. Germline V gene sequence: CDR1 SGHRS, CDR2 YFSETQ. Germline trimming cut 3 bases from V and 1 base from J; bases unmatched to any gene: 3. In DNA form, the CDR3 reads TGCGCCAGCAGCTCGGGACAGCGGAACACCGGGGAGCTGTTTTTT. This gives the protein CASSSGQRNTGELFF.

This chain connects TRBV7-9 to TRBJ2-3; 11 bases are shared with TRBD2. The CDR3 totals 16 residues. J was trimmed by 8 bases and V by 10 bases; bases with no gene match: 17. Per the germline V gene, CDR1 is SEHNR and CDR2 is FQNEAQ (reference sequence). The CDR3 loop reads CATDPSGGPSGGTQYF. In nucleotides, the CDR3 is TGTGCCACCGATCCTAGCGGGGGGCCGAGTGGGGGTACGCAGTATTTT.

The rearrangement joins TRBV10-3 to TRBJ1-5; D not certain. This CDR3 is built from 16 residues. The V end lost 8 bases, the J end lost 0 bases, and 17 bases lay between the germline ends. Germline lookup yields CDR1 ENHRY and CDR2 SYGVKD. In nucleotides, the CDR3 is TGTGCCATCTCAGACCGGGTCACATATAGCAATCAGCCCCAGCATTTT. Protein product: CAISDRVTYSNQPQHF.

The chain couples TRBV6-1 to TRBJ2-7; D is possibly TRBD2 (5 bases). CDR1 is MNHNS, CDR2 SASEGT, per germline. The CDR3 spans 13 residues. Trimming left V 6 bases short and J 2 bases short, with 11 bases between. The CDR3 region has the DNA TGTGCCAGCAGAGAGGGCAGAGCCTACGAGCAGTACTTC. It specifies CASREGRAYEQYF.

CDR3 bases: TGTGCCAGCAGCGCCTCGAGGTCGGTAGATACGCAGTATTTT. Translation: CASSASRSVDTQYF. The genes are TRBV6-1 and TRBJ2-3; D gene unclear. Deletions cut 6 bases from V and 5 bases from J, with 15 bases between. CDR1 is MNHNS, CDR2 SASEGT, per germline. This CDR3 spans 14 amino acids.

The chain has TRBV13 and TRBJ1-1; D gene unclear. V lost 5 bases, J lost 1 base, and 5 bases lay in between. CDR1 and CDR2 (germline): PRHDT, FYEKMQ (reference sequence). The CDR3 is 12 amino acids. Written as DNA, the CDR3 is TGTGCCAGCAGCCCTTCGAACACTGAAGCTTTCTTT. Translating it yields CASSPSNTEAFF.

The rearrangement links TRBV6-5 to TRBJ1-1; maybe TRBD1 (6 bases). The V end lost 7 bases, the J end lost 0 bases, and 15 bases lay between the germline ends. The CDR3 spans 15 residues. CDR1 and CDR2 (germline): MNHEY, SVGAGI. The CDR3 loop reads CASNRGGPMNTEAFF. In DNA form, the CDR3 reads TGTGCCAGCAACCGGGGGGGGCCGATGAACACTGAAGCTTTCTTT.

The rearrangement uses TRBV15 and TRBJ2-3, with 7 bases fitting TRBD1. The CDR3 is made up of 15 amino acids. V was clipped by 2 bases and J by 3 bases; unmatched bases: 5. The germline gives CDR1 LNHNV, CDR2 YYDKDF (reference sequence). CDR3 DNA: TGTGCCACCAGCAGACGGACAGGAGGAACAGATACGCAGTATTTT. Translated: CATSRRTGGTDTQYF.

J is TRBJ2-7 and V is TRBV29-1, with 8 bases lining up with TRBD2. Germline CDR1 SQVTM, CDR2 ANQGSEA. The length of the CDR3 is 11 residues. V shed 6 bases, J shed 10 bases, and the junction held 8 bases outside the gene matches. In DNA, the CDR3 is TGCAGCGTGGCGACTAGCGTCCGACAGTACTTC. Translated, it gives CSVATSVRQYF.

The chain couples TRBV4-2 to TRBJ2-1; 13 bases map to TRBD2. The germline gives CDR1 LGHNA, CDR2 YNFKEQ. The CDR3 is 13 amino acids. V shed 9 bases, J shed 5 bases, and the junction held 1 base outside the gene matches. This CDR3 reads CASGLAGDNEQFF. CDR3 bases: TGTGCCAGTGGACTAGCGGGGGACAATGAGCAGTTCTTC.

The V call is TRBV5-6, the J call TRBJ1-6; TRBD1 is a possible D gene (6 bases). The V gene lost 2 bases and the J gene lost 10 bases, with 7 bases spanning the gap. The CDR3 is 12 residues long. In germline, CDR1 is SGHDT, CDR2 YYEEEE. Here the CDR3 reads CASSLQGSPLHF. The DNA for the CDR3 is TGTGCCAGCAGCTTACAGGGCTCACCCCTCCACTTT.

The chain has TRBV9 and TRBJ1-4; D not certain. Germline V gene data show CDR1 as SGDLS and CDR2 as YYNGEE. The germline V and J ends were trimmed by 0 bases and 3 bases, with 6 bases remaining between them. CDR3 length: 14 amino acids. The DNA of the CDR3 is TGTGCCAGCAGCGTAGGTCCCGCTAATGAAAAACTGTTTTTT. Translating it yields CASSVGPANEKLFF.

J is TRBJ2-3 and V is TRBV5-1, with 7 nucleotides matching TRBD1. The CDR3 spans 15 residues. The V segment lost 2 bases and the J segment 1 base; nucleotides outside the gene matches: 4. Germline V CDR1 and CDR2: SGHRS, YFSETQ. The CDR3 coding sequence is TGCGCCAGCAGCTTTATTACAGGGGGCACAGATACGCAGTATTTT. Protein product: CASSFITGGTDTQYF.

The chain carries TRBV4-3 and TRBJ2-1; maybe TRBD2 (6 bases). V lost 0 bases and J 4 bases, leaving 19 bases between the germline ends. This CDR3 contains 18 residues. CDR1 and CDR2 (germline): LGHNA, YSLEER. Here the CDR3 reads CASSQDLARGTPYNEQFF. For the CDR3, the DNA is TGCGCCAGCAGCCAAGATTTAGCTCGGGGGACCCCATACAATGAGCAGTTCTTC.

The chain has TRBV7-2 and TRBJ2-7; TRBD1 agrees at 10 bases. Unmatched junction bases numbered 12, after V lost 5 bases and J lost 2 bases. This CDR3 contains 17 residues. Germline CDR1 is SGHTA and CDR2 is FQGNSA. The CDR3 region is CASSIRDRGKPTYEQYF. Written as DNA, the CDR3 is TGTGCCAGCAGCATCCGGGACAGGGGTAAGCCCACCTACGAGCAGTACTTC.